The present T cell receptor (beta chain) was sequenced within a study of CD4+ T cells in melanoma. Notes on this clone: Its specificity is unknown.

Sequenced by immunoSEQ multiplex PCR; TCRdb stores in-frame clones only, minus some. The sample has under 7,000 clones, about 70% seen once. Germline assignment: CDR1 SGDLS and CDR2 YYNGEE. CDR3 length equals 14 residues. The V gene lost 4 bases and the J gene lost 0 bases, with 10 bases spanning the gap. Study-wide findings and caveats: Reportedly, melanoma neoantigen-specific CD4+ T cells showed varied differentiation states. A reported correlation linked neoantigen-specific CD4+ T cells to CD8+, macrophage and B cell function.

This TCR came from a human donor with melanoma. Input material: cells from a culture (not recorded whether cultured in vitro). This chain uses TRBV9 with TRBJ1-2; D not certain. CDR3 coding DNA: TGTGCCAGCAGCTCCGTTCGTTCTAACTATGGCTACACCTTC. Protein: CASSSVRSNYGYTF.